Presented here are 10 T cell receptor beta chains from one specimen sequenced in a study of technical replicates of blood from a few donors. The method was immunoSEQ multiplex PCR; TCRdb's version includes in-frame clones alone and lacks a portion of them. Found here are about 73,000 clones, 93% of them singletons; the top ten hold 0.25% to 0.3%. Sequences were obtained from T cells isolated from PBMCs. Receptor source: a human donor in good health.

This chain joins TRBV6-6 and TRBJ2-7; 12 positions match TRBD2. V lost 6 bases to trimming and J lost 7 bases; unmatched junction nucleotides: 10. CDR1 and CDR2 from the germline V gene are MNHNY and SVGAGI (reference sequence). The CDR3 totals 15 residues. In nucleotides, the CDR3 is TGTGCCAGCAGCCCTCCTAGCGGGGGGGCTCGGGAGCAGTACTTC. Residues: CASSPPSGGAREQYF.

As concerns this clone: At one end, the junction sequence differs from germline, possibly due to a read error. The chain combines TRBV5-4 with TRBJ1-1; TRBD1 aligns across 7 bases. In germline, CDR1 is SGHNT, CDR2 YYREEE (reference sequence). This CDR3 is built from 15 residues. The CDR3 DNA is TGTGCCAGCAGCCCCGCCGGGGGACAGAACCCTGAAGCTTTCTTT. Translated, it gives CASSPAGGQNPEAFF.

The chain recombines TRBV7-2 with TRBJ2-5; tentative D call: TRBD2 (6 bases). V shed 2 bases and J shed 5 bases, with 21 bases lying between them. This CDR3 comprises 17 residues. Germline V gene sequence: CDR1 SGHTA, CDR2 FQGNSA. The DNA of the CDR3 is TGTGCCAGCAGCTTACAAGAAACTCATCGGGGGTGGGAGACCCAGTACTTC. Its translation: CASSLQETHRGWETQYF.

V usage is TRBV9 and J usage is TRBJ1-5, with D perhaps matching TRBD1 (5 bases). Trimming removed 2 bases from V and 9 bases from J, with 9 bases in between. The germline V gene encodes CDR1 SGDLS and CDR2 YYNGEE. The CDR3 is 12 amino acids. The CDR3 protein is CASSVSGGPQHF. CDR3 nucleotide sequence: TGTGCCAGCAGCGTTTCGGGGGGGCCCCAGCATTTT.

The chain is built from TRBV29-1 and TRBJ2-7; TRBD1 matches 8 bases. In germline, CDR1 is SQVTM, CDR2 ANQGSEA. After removal of 6 bases from V and 5 bases from J, the junction contained 9 bases not matched to a gene. The CDR3 runs to 13 residues. CDR3 in amino acids: CSVGRGQIHEQYF. CDR3 in DNA: TGCAGCGTAGGCAGGGGGCAAATCCACGAGCAGTACTTC.

V and J are TRBV5-1 and TRBJ1-2, with 8 bases that match TRBD1. This CDR3 spans 15 amino acids. Germline-derived CDR1 and CDR2 are SGHRS and YFSETQ. V lost 1 base to trimming and J lost 8 bases; unmatched junction nucleotides: 10. This CDR3 is CASSLTDRAIEGYTF. In DNA, the CDR3 is TGCGCCAGCAGCTTGACGGACAGGGCGATAGAAGGCTACACCTTC.

The genes are TRBV10-3 and TRBJ2-7; weak D call: TRBD2 (6 bases). Germline V lookup: CDR1 ENHRY, CDR2 SYGVKD. V lost 6 bases to trimming and J lost 4 bases, with 7 bases between them. This CDR3 has 11 residues. CDR3: CAIRGLYEQYF. In DNA, the CDR3 is TGTGCCATCAGGGGACTTTACGAGCAGTACTTC.

The rearrangement links TRBV7-9 to TRBJ1-1; D gene uncertain. Germline V gives CDR1 SEHNR, CDR2 FQNEAQ (reference sequence). V was pared by 5 bases and J by 0 bases, with 7 bases between. This CDR3 is 13 amino acids long. CDR3 coding DNA: TGTGCCAGCAGCCTAACAGTGAACACTGAAGCTTTCTTT. As protein: CASSLTVNTEAFF.

The chain couples TRBV5-1 to TRBJ1-2, with unresolved D. Trimming took 6 bases from V and 5 from J, leaving 14 bases between them. The CDR3 sequence is 13 residues long. Per the germline V gene, CDR1 is SGHRS and CDR2 is YFSETQ. As DNA, the CDR3 is TGCGCCAGCACGGCCGAACGGGAATATGGCTACACCTTC. This gives the protein CASTAEREYGYTF.

The chain carries TRBV10-2 and TRBJ2-4; D remains ambiguous. The V gene lost 10 bases and the J gene lost 0 bases, with 19 bases spanning the gap. Germline-derived CDR1 and CDR2 are WSHSY and SAAADI. This CDR3 has 16 amino acids. CDR3 region: CATDDRDMLAKNIQYF. The CDR3 bases are TGCGCCACCGACGACCGTGACATGCTAGCCAAAAACATTCAGTACTTC.